A selection of T cell receptor beta chains follows, all from one sample in a study of glioma-infiltrating T cells. MiXCR, run by TCRdb on the multiplex PCR reads, gives a single entry per CDR3 protein. In the table there are approximately 90,000 distinct CDR3 sequences, around a quarter of which are singletons. The sample was glioma tissue, nonneoplastic brain tissue, or PBMCs (not recorded which). The receptors stem from a human donor with low-grade glioma or glioblastoma, undergoing nonglioma brain surgery, or in good health (not recorded which). Each CDR3 is given with its conserved first and last residue. D genes are given only for firm matches.

V gene	J gene	D gene	CDR3 protein
TRBV14	TRBJ2-3	NA	CASSQDWARTDTQYF
TRBV18	TRBJ2-1	NA	CASSPLGSNNEQFF
TRBV9	TRBJ2-7	TRBD1	CASSVGMGQGGSYEQYF
TRBV19	TRBJ2-1	TRBD1	CASSIAKTGYGSYNEQFF
TRBV20-1	TRBJ2-2	TRBD1	CSARQGITGELFF
TRBV29-1	TRBJ2-5	TRBD1	CSVEGTAPQATQYF
TRBV7-9	TRBJ1-1	NA	CASSLAGKPNTEAFF
TRBV3-1	TRBJ2-1	NA	CASTVSAGYNEQFF
TRBV11-2	TRBJ2-7	NA	CASSLGGAIYEQCF
TRBV2	TRBJ2-1	TRBD2	CASSRTSGRADEQFF
TRBV18	TRBJ2-3	NA	CASSPVREADTQYF
TRBV2	TRBJ1-3	NA	CASQPWPGDRGNTIYF
TRBV6-5	TRBJ1-4	NA	CASKHGITSEKLFF
TRBV19	TRBJ1-4	TRBD1	CARTRNRGPAIYATNEKLFF
TRBV7-2	TRBJ2-7	NA	CASSLGPGPKGEQYF
TRBV2	TRBJ2-2	TRBD1	CASSGQGNTGELFF
TRBV29-1	TRBJ2-3	TRBD2	CSVEDRERESDTQYF
TRBV18	TRBJ1-1	NA	CASSFDKNTEAFF
TRBV29-1	TRBJ2-3	NA	CSVEPGPPRRTDTQYF
TRBV7-2	TRBJ1-1	NA	CASSLDSQNTEAFF
TRBV5-1	TRBJ2-3	TRBD2	CASRSSSGGALTDTQYF
TRBV6-5	TRBJ1-1	NA	CASNYLPTSNTEAFF
TRBV7-9	TRBJ2-1	NA	CASSQRLQHNEQFF
TRBV29-1	TRBJ2-3	NA	CSVAPDRPGDTQYF
TRBV12-3/TRBV12-4	TRBJ2-5	NA	CASSFQGRLETQYF
TRBV18	TRBJ1-6	NA	CASSPRGVGSSPLHF
TRBV7-8	TRBJ2-1	NA	CASRPWRSSYNEQFF
TRBV7-8	TRBJ2-7	NA	CASNHESGSYEQYF
TRBV7-6	TRBJ1-5	TRBD1	CASSLAQGESQPQHF
TRBV12-3/TRBV12-4	TRBJ2-3	TRBD2	CASSFPPGLAGFRSNTQYF
TRBV7-2	TRBJ2-7	TRBD1	CASSFSDRGRVEQYF
TRBV10-2	TRBJ1-5	NA	CASGAGRSNQPQHF
TRBV20-1	TRBJ1-1	NA	CSATVYTEAFF
TRBV12-3/TRBV12-4	TRBJ2-2	TRBD1	CASRNPGQHTGELFF
TRBV6-1	TRBJ2-3	NA	CATRKGGSGTDTQYF
TRBV7-8	TRBJ2-5	NA	CASSAAGTTQYF
TRBV4-1	TRBJ2-1	NA	CASSQRLSYNEQFF
TRBV4-2	TRBJ1-5	NA	CASSQARGTGQPQHF
TRBV29-1	TRBJ2-7	TRBD2	CSVLVSGSSEQYF
TRBV3-1	TRBJ2-7	TRBD2	CASRISGVGYEQYF
TRBV28	TRBJ1-1	TRBD1	CASTRGLERNTEAFF
TRBV18	TRBJ2-7	TRBD1	CASSQDRGRGYEQYF
TRBV18	TRBJ1-1	NA	CASSPRNTENTEAFF
TRBV10-3	TRBJ1-1	TRBD1	CAINRDRGMNTEAFF
TRBV6-1	TRBJ2-1	NA	CASRTDGRSTSKTRRNEQFF
TRBV7-9	TRBJ2-7	NA	CASSSLGEQYF
TRBV27	TRBJ1-2	NA	CASRGGNDYGYTF
TRBV20-1	TRBJ2-7	NA	CSARDRGFNSYEQYF
TRBV20-1	TRBJ2-2	NA	CSARRLWDGDTGELFF
TRBV5-4	TRBJ2-7	TRBD2	CASSRGGTSDSYEQYF
TRBV19	TRBJ2-7	NA	CASSLVPPSLQPYEQYF
TRBV6-1	TRBJ2-1	NA	CASRKTPIGTPYEQFF
TRBV24-1	TRBJ2-3	NA	CATSGAGTLDTQYF